One TCR beta chain is described in this entry. Its antigen is unknown. Per-nucleotide qualities are absent, and no much larger clonotype sits a single base away. V and J lose 2 bases and 3 bases, and a span of 9 bases separates them. CDR1 is given as SGHRS and CDR2 as YFSETQ, both from the germline V gene. The CDR3 holds 14 amino acids from the cysteine to the phenylalanine. CDR3 DNA only is kept here, 42 bases in frame from base 1. TCRbeta CDR3 regions were amplified from genomic DNA using the immunoSEQ Assay, a bias-controlled multiplex PCR. In the source study's methods: Within the assay, amplification of reference gene primers was used to estimate how many nucleated cells each sample contained. Sequence reads were collapsed and filtered to measure the absolute abundance of every unique TCRbeta CDR3 rearrangement. For each sample, productive Simpson clonality was calculated by taking the square root of Simpson's diversity index across productive rearrangements. TCRdb mirrors the immuneACCESS table, restricted to in-frame sequences. Some clones are absent from its copies; in checked studies, under half trace to an unresolved V gene, and the reason for the others is unknown. V, J and clone size are those of that table, while D and trimming were read from the DNA. The sample yields nearly 300,000 clones; nearly 90% were counted once. The top ten hold roughly 2.9% of the sample.

This sample was taken from a study of blood T cell repertoires in COVID-19 (dated by TCRdb to the early 2020s). Study-level background: Samples from collaborators originated in the United States, Italy and Spain and spanned both the acute and convalescent phases of COVID-19. The material from the prospective study consisted of cDNA or gDNA derived from T cells, B-cell-depleted T cells, or PBMCs. The dataset comprised deeply sampled blood TCRbeta repertoires from subjects exposed to, actively infected with, or recovered from COVID-19. The repertoires were released in a freely available public database meant as a resource for research on the immune response to SARS-CoV-2. Samples were obtained from the ongoing ImmuneRACE study (first 160 participants) and from 1,254 subjects provided by 6 global collaborators. A de-identified subject ID, COVID-19 status, age in years and sex were almost always included in the sample metadata. HLA class I and class II types, where available, came from metadata supplied by the sample provider rather than from assay-based typing. General study outcomes and caveats: Clinical and demographic metadata were provided uncurated, with the amount varying by source and participant.

Participants in the prospective study were enrolled through a virtual design, were aged roughly 18 to 100 years, and lived in under 25 United States geographic areas. In the prospective study, cohorts were assigned on the basis of participant-reported clinical history obtained from a screening survey and a study questionnaire. Exposed participants had been in contact with someone with a PCR-confirmed or clinician-diagnosed COVID-19 case within 2 weeks of study entry. In the prospective study, whole blood, serum and a nasopharyngeal or oropharyngeal swab were collected from each participant by mobile phlebotomists. Prospective study participants could optionally give additional blood draws and questionnaires over a roughly 2-month period. Blood samples from the prospective study were shipped frozen or at room temperature prior to DNA extraction.

This receptor chain uses TRBV5-1 and TRBJ1-5; no D segment can be confidently identified. The sequenced sample consisted of PBMCs or T cells enriched from blood (not recorded which). The sequence was obtained from a woman in her forties or fifties who had been exposed to COVID-19. CDR3 region: CASSFDTSNQPQHF. The DNA reads as follows: TGCGCCAGCAGCTTCGACACATCCAATCAGCCCCAGCATTTT.